This paragraph reports one T cell receptor (beta chain). The target antigen is unknown. Donors gave roughly 9.1 milliliters of peripheral blood apiece. Isolation of PBMCs gave at least 6 million cells per sample. This CDR3 spans 15 amino acids. V lost 4 bases and J 1 base, leaving 9 bases between the germline ends. From germline, CDR1 is SGDLS and CDR2 YYNGEE. A second PCR, run for about 7 to 11 cycles, used a sample-barcoded 5' primer plus a J-beta primer mix. TCRdb redid the calling of the 5' RACE reads with MiXCR, one entry per CDR3 protein. Of some 370,000 distinct CDR3 sequences listed, approximately 47% were seen once; the top ten hold 45% to 60%. This sample is part of a study of blood T cells in healthy people across ages. Study results and limitations: A roughly linear fall in TCR beta diversity per million T cells was seen with increasing age. Changes seen in expanded clonotypes were possibly confounded by donor CMV status left unknown.

The gene calls are TRBV9 and TRBJ2-6; D gene uncertain. Sequencing used blood. The origin of this receptor is a man between 60 and 70 years old in good health. In nucleotides, the CDR3 is TGTGCCAGCAGCTCCCATCGTTCTGGGGCCAACGTCCTGACTTTC. Its translation: CASSSHRSGANVLTF.